This T cell receptor (beta chain) was sequenced during a study of spatial heterogeneity in lung cancer. The germline V gene encodes CDR1 MNHEY and CDR2 SMNVEV (reference sequence). J gave up 4 bases and V 7 bases, and 14 bases lay outside the gene matches. This CDR3 has 17 amino acids. The sample holds many counts of this clonotype. A single record per CDR3 protein comes from TCRdb applying MiXCR to the 5' RACE reads. Of around 7,700 distinct CDR3 sequences in the sample, less than 20% were seen once. Time point defined: sample taken at primary tumor resection. Samples came from around 70 TRACERx patients with untreated early-stage lung cancer. Tumor, nontumor lung or frozen PBMC supplied whole RNA, sequenced without sorting.

Sample: normal lung tissue next to the tumor, taken at surgery. This chain connects TRBV27 to TRBJ2-3; 10 nucleotides align to TRBD2. This receptor was taken from a male donor with early-stage non-small cell lung cancer. The CDR3 DNA reads as TGTGCCAGCACTCCTAAGAGCGGGAGGGCCGTATCAGATACGCAGTATTTT. Translated: CASTPKSGRAVSDTQYF.